One and the same sample provided the 30 T cell receptor beta chains below, sequenced in a study of T cells in Graves' hyperthyroidism and ophthalmopathy. What was amplified from RNA transcripts were TCR beta CDR3 regions. The TCR CDR3 was amplified in a first-round RT-PCR using the HTBI primer set. TCRdb re-analysed the multiplex PCR reads in MiXCR, keeping a single row per CDR3 protein. The table lists 500,000 to 750,000 distinct CDR3 sequences, about a sixth of them singletons. Material for sequencing was blood. The receptors derive from a woman aged 25-40 years with Graves' hyperthyroidism.

Only a few counts were recorded for this clonotype. The chain carries TRBV5-6 and TRBJ1-1; D ambiguous. Deletions cut 4 bases from V and 3 bases from J, with 4 bases between. This CDR3 comprises 11 residues. The germline V gene encodes CDR1 SGHDT and CDR2 YYEEEE. CDR3 amino acids: CASSTHTEAFF. In nucleotides, the CDR3 is TGTGCCAGCAGCACCCACACTGAAGCTTTCTTT.

This clonotype appeared a few times. The V gene is TRBV29-1, the J gene TRBJ1-2; perhaps TRBD1 as D (5 bases). This CDR3 has 9 residues. Germline V gene data show CDR1 as SQVTM and CDR2 as ANQGSEA. The V gene lost 4 bases and the J gene lost 8 bases, with 5 bases spanning the gap. CDR3 region: CSVGGGYTF. Here the CDR3 DNA reads TGCAGCGTTGGGGGGGGCTACACCTTC.

As regards this clonotype: One end of the junction fails to match germline, which may point to a read error. The chain joins TRBV6-1 to TRBJ1-1; the match to TRBD1 covers 7 bases. Germline assignment: CDR1 MNHNS and CDR2 SASEGT. The CDR3 consists of 13 residues. The DNA for the CDR3 is TGTGCCAGCTTATCGACAGGGAACGCTGAAGCTTTCTTT. This translates into CASLSTGNAEAFF.

Comment on this clonotype: An end of the junction does not agree with germline; a read error may underlie this. The chain couples TRBV27 to TRBJ1-1; D call uncertain. The CDR3 has 16 residues. Germline assignment: CDR1 MNHEY and CDR2 SMNVEV (reference sequence). This chain's CDR3 is CASSLFGQLMNTGAFF. Written as DNA, the CDR3 is TGTGCCAGCAGTTTATTCGGGCAGCTCATGAACACTGGAGCTTTCTTT.

The sample holds many counts of this clonotype. The chain employs TRBV2 and TRBJ1-1, with 8 bases matching TRBD1. This CDR3 contains 15 residues. With 4 bases clipped from V and 4 bases from J, the junction kept 8 bases outside the gene matches. CDR1 is SNHLY and CDR2 is FYNNEI in the germline V gene. CDR3 loop: CASSGGTGWGTEAFF. The CDR3 DNA follows: TGTGCCAGCAGTGGGGGGACAGGCTGGGGCACTGAAGCTTTCTTT.

The CDR3 here is CASSGTDRGPAYNEQFF. DNA of the CDR3: TGCGCCAGCAGCGGTACAGACAGGGGACCTGCCTACAATGAGCAGTTCTTC. The rearrangement links TRBV10-1 to TRBJ2-1, with TRBD1 identical over 8 bases. V was pared by 6 bases and J by 2 bases, with 12 bases of the junction left unmatched. This CDR3 has 17 residues. The V gene's germline CDR1 is WNHNN and CDR2 SYGVQD (reference sequence).

This clonotype was seen repeatedly, ten times or more. The CDR3 region is CASRTSGTYEQYF. DNA for the CDR3: TGTGCCAGCAGGACTAGCGGGACCTACGAGCAGTACTTC. This chain connects TRBV7-2 to TRBJ2-7, with 11 bases matching TRBD2. Germline CDR1 and CDR2: SGHTA and FQGNSA. Trimming took 6 bases from V and 2 from J; bases not matched to a gene: 0. This CDR3 is 13 amino acids long. Full variable domain (remainder filled in from reference TRBV7-2 and TRBJ2-7): GAGVSQSPSNKVTEKGKDVELRCDPISGHTALYWYRQSLGQGLEFLIYFQGNSAPDKSGLPSDRFSAERTGGSVSTLTIQRTQQEDSAVYLCASRTSGTYEQYFGPGTRLTVT.

This clonotype occurred many times. The J gene is TRBJ1-6, the V gene TRBV20-1, with D tentatively TRBD1 (5 bases). Trimming removed 0 bases at V and 7 bases at J, with 13 bases between. CDR1 DFQATT and CDR2 SNEGSKA come from the germline V gene (reference sequence). The CDR3 contains 15 residues. In DNA form, the CDR3 reads TGCAGTGCTAGAGAGTCAGGGTTTCGGAATTCACCCCTCCACTTT. Protein product: CSARESGFRNSPLHF.

This sequence joins TRBV6-5 and TRBJ2-7, with a weak D call TRBD2 (5 bases). This CDR3 contains 17 residues. The V end lost 4 bases, the J end lost 3 bases, and 22 bases lay between the germline ends. Germline CDR1 reads MNHEY; CDR2 reads SVGAGI. The CDR3 bases are TGTGCCAGCAGTTTACAGAAAATTAGCCACGAGGGCTACGAGCAGTACTTC. Translating it yields CASSLQKISHEGYEQYF.

In this sample, this clonotype turned up many times. The chain couples TRBV11-2 to TRBJ2-7; D perhaps matches TRBD2 (5 bases). The CDR3 consists of 15 residues. Germline V gives CDR1 SGHAT, CDR2 FQNNGV. Between the trimmed V and J ends, which lost 5 bases and 0 bases, there was a span of 14 bases. CDR3 sequence: CASSSRDTASYEQYF. The CDR3 DNA sequence: TGTGCCAGCAGCAGCCGGGATACTGCCTCCTACGAGCAGTACTTC.

This rearrangement joins TRBV15 to TRBJ2-3; 8 positions agree with TRBD2. Unmatched junction bases numbered 7, after V lost 3 bases and J lost 5 bases. CDR1 LNHNV and CDR2 YYDKDF come from the germline V gene (reference sequence). The CDR3 covers 15 residues. The CDR3: CATSRRRGVGDTQYF. The CDR3, as DNA: TGTGCCACCAGCAGGAGGCGGGGGGTCGGAGATACGCAGTATTTT. Combining the CDR3 with reference TRBV15 and TRBJ2-3 gives the whole variable domain DAMVIQNPRYQVTQFGKPVTLSCSQTLNHNVMYWYQQKSSQAPKLLFHYYDKDFNNEADTPDNFQSRRPNTSFCFLDIRSPGLGDTAMYLCATSRRRGVGDTQYFGPGTRLTVL.

The CDR3 sequence is CASSRGNGNQPQHF. In DNA form, the CDR3 reads TGTGCCAGTAGCCGGGGAAATGGCAATCAGCCCCAGCATTTT. The chain is built from TRBV19 and TRBJ1-5; D is unresolved. CDR1 is LNHDA and CDR2 is SQIVND in the germline V gene (reference sequence). The length of the CDR3 is 14 residues. V lost 6 bases, J lost 2 bases, and 11 bases lay in between.

Turning to this clonotype: This could be a read error, since a much larger clone is one nucleotide away. Given the absence of the conserved phenylalanine or tryptophan at the CDR3 end, a read error is likely. This rearrangement joins TRBV29-1 to TRBJ2-1, with 10 bases fitting TRBD1. Germline CDR1 reads SQVTM; CDR2 reads ANQGSEA. J was trimmed by 0 bases and V by 6 bases; bases with no gene match: 2. The CDR3 runs to 14 residues. The CDR3 sequence: CSVGQGSSYNEQFS. The CDR3 DNA reads TGCAGCGTGGGACAGGGGAGCTCCTACAATGAGCAGTTCTCC.

A remark on this clonotype: Just one base apart from a much larger clone, this may be a read error. The chain links TRBV5-1 to TRBJ1-6; tentative D call: TRBD1 (5 bases). Trimming took 0 bases from V and 10 from J, leaving 11 bases between them. The CDR3 loop spans 14 amino acids. Per germline, CDR1 SGHRS and CDR2 YFSETQ. CDR3 sequence (DNA): TGCGCCAGCAGCTTGGACGGGGCAAGATCACCCCTCCACTTT. Translation: CASSLDGARSPLHF.

The CDR3 sequence: CASREGFGPSYEQYF. As DNA, the CDR3 is TGTGCCAGTAGGGAGGGGTTTGGACCCTCCTACGAGCAGTACTTC. J is TRBJ2-7 and V is TRBV19; perhaps TRBD2 as D (6 bases). Germline lookup yields CDR1 LNHDA and CDR2 SQIVND (reference sequence). Trimming cost V 6 bases and J 0 bases, with 15 bases left between them. The CDR3 consists of 15 residues. The variable domain in full, completed from reference TRBV19 and TRBJ2-7, reads DGGITQSPKYLFRKEGQNVTLSCEQNLNHDAMYWYRQDPGQGLRLIYYSQIVNDFQKGDIAEGYSVSREKKESFPLTVTSAQKNPTAFYLCASREGFGPSYEQYFGPGTRLTVT.

This clonotype was seen only a few times. The chain uses TRBV9 and TRBJ1-1; tentatively, D is TRBD1 (5 bases). V was cut by 4 bases and J by 0 bases, with 13 bases left in between. The CDR3 sequence is 15 residues long. The germline CDR1 and CDR2 sequences are SGDLS and YYNGEE. DNA for the CDR3: TGTGCCAGCAGCCCGAGGACGGACATGAACACTGAAGCTTTCTTT. It specifies CASSPRTDMNTEAFF.

The chain employs TRBV20-1 and TRBJ2-1, with 9 bases matching TRBD1. The CDR3 sequence is 16 residues long. Trimming at V came to 3 bases and at J to 4 bases, leaving 10 bases not matched to a gene. Germline CDR1 and CDR2: DFQATT and SNEGSKA (reference sequence). CDR3 amino acids: CSASKSGTGRYNEQFF. CDR3 bases: TGCAGTGCTAGCAAATCCGGGACAGGGCGTTACAATGAGCAGTTCTTC.

This clonotype was counted only a few times. The chain employs TRBV9 and TRBJ2-7, with TRBD1 identical over 8 bases. The CDR3 contains 14 residues. From germline, CDR1 is SGDLS and CDR2 YYNGEE. V trimming: 4 bases; J trimming: 3 bases; junction bases outside the gene matches: 6. Here the CDR3 reads CASSPNRGNYEQYF. The CDR3 nucleotides are TGTGCCAGCAGCCCAAACAGGGGGAACTACGAGCAGTACTTC. Variable domain in full (rest from reference TRBV9 and TRBJ2-7): DSGVTQTPKHLITATGQRVTLRCSPRSGDLSVYWYQQSLDQGLQFLIQYYNGEERAKGNILERFSAQQFPDLHSELNLSSLELGDSALYFCASSPNRGNYEQYFGPGTRLTVT.

Many counts were recorded for this clonotype. The rearrangement uses TRBV28 and TRBJ2-7; D possibly uses TRBD1 or TRBD2 (5 bases each). The CDR3 covers 16 residues. Looked up from germline, CDR1 is MDHEN and CDR2 is SYDVKM. V shed 6 bases and J shed 3 bases, with 21 bases lying between them. The CDR3 sequence is CASSTGRGRSHYEQYF. CDR3 nucleotide sequence: TGTGCCAGCAGCACAGGTCGGGGACGGTCGCACTACGAGCAGTACTTC.

This clonotype was detected ten times or more. The J gene is TRBJ2-1, the V gene TRBV7-2, with a tentative D call TRBD1 (5 bases). CDR1 SGHTA and CDR2 FQGNSA come from the germline V gene. V was clipped by 5 bases and J by 4 bases, with 18 bases between them. CDR3 length equals 16 residues. The CDR3: CASSGRTRSGYNEQFF. The DNA for the CDR3 is TGTGCCAGCAGCGGACGGACACGATCTGGTTACAATGAGCAGTTCTTC.

This clonotype was observed many times. The chain recombines TRBV29-1 with TRBJ2-7; 8 nucleotides match TRBD1. Looked up from germline, CDR1 is SQVTM and CDR2 is ANQGSEA. CDR3 length equals 11 residues. After removal of 6 bases from V and 6 bases from J, the junction contained 4 bases not matched to a gene. The CDR3 DNA sequence: TGCAGCGTAGAGACAGGGGTCGAGCAGTACTTC. Its protein product is CSVETGVEQYF.

This chain connects TRBV11-2 to TRBJ2-7, with TRBD2 as a possible D gene (5 bases). The germline CDR1 and CDR2 sequences are SGHAT and FQNNGV. The CDR3 sequence is 14 residues long. Trimming pared 3 bases from V and 4 bases from J, leaving 13 bases between. In nucleotides, the CDR3 is TGTGCCAGCAGCTTCGACGGGAATGGGTACGAGCAGTACTTC. Translated, it gives CASSFDGNGYEQYF.

The chain carries TRBV9 and TRBJ2-1, with 13 bases aligning to TRBD2. In germline, CDR1 is SGDLS, CDR2 YYNGEE. The CDR3 loop spans 15 amino acids. V lost 6 bases to trimming and J lost 5 bases; unmatched junction nucleotides: 5. The CDR3 DNA reads as TGTGCCAGCACCTTGGGGACTAGCGGGGACAATGAGCAGTTCTTC. Translation gives CASTLGTSGDNEQFF.

Many counts were recorded for this clonotype. The chain links TRBV7-2 to TRBJ1-6; TRBD1 matches 7 bases. The CDR3 covers 14 residues. V lost 2 bases to trimming and J lost 10 bases; unmatched junction nucleotides: 5. Germline loops: CDR1 SGHTA, CDR2 FQGNSA. This CDR3 reads CASSLNRGGSPLHF. The CDR3 coding sequence is TGTGCCAGCAGCTTAAACAGGGGTGGATCACCCCTCCACTTT.

This clonotype was detected many times. This chain connects TRBV5-1 to TRBJ2-6; 13 bases are a match to TRBD2. J gave up 0 bases and V 4 bases, and 7 bases lay outside the gene matches. The CDR3 length is 19 residues. CDR1 and CDR2 from the germline V gene are SGHRS and YFSETQ. The CDR3 DNA reads as TGCGCCAGCAGCGAGCTGGGACTAGCGGGATACTCTGGGGCCAACGTCCTGACTTTC. It is translated as CASSELGLAGYSGANVLTF.

This clonotype came up many times. The chain has TRBV20-1 and TRBJ2-3; D unresolved. The CDR3 runs 14 residues. Trimming stripped 3 bases from V and 0 bases from J, with 10 bases between. The germline CDR1 and CDR2 sequences are DFQATT and SNEGSKA (reference sequence). For the CDR3, the DNA is TGCAGTGCTAGCGAGGAGCCTAGCACAGATACGCAGTATTTT. This sequence encodes CSASEEPSTDTQYF.

This clonotype was seen at least ten times. J is TRBJ1-2 and V is TRBV27, with 7 bases that match TRBD1. Germline CDR1 reads MNHEY; CDR2 reads SMNVEV (reference sequence). The CDR3 consists of 14 residues. Trimming removed 5 bases from V and 0 bases from J; junction bases left unmatched: 3. The CDR3 coding sequence is TGTGCCAGCAGTGGGACAGCATCTAACTATGGCTACACCTTC. Its translation is CASSGTASNYGYTF.

This sequence joins TRBV6-1 and TRBJ2-1; 8 bases align to TRBD1. The CDR3 contains 13 residues. Germline CDR1 and CDR2: MNHNS and SASEGT. Trimming cost V 7 bases and J 13 bases; bases outside gene matches: 12. CDR3 loop: CASNRLTGARQFF. In DNA, the CDR3 is TGTGCCAGCAATAGACTGACAGGGGCCCGACAGTTCTTC.

This clonotype was counted ten times or more. This rearrangement joins TRBV7-2 to TRBJ2-7, with 11 bases fitting TRBD2. The junction had 13 bases not matched to a gene; V was cut back by 2 bases and J by 7 bases. The V gene's germline CDR1 is SGHTA and CDR2 FQGNSA. The CDR3 has 17 residues. The CDR3 DNA is TGTGCCAGCAGCTTACTCGGGACTAGCGGATCGGTTTGGGAGCAGTACTTC. This codes for CASSLLGTSGSVWEQYF. Based on the CDR3 plus reference TRBV7-2 and TRBJ2-7, the full variable domain is GAGVSQSPSNKVTEKGKDVELRCDPISGHTALYWYRQSLGQGLEFLIYFQGNSAPDKSGLPSDRFSAERTGGSVSTLTIQRTQQEDSAVYLCASSLLGTSGSVWEQYFGPGTRLTVT.

This clonotype was counted ten times or more. V usage is TRBV15 and J usage is TRBJ2-7; TRBD1 aligns across 9 bases. V shed 0 bases and J 7 bases; nucleotides not matched to a gene: 1. In germline, CDR1 is LNHNV, CDR2 YYDKDF (reference sequence). This CDR3 comprises 13 residues. The CDR3 reads CATSREDRGEQYF. DNA of the CDR3: TGTGCCACCAGCAGAGAGGACAGGGGAGAGCAGTACTTC.